This T cell receptor (beta chain) emerged from a study of neurological immune-mediated disorders. Points from the study as a whole: CDR3 amino acid sequences found in expanded clones were never shared across subjects, suggesting private repertoires in all groups.

Over 180 million TCR-beta sequences (from 15-18 subjects) were yielded by each sequencing run. TCRdb called the 5' RACE reads again in MiXCR, with one record for every CDR3 protein. Of some 38,000 distinct CDR3 sequences in the sample, 13% to 15% were seen once. Unsorted libraries were prepared from 2 million PBMCs held at -80 C. Trimming cost V 0 bases and J 5 bases, with 13 bases left between them. Germline V gene lookup returns CDR1 SGHDN and CDR2 FVKESK. The CDR3 is made up of 15 amino acids. This clonotype was counted ten times or more. Its antigen is as yet unknown. Sequenced material: PBMCs. The receptor comes from a woman aged 50 to 65 with HTLV-1-associated myelopathy (HAM/TSP). The chain uses TRBV14 and TRBJ1-1; D ambiguous. The CDR3 coding sequence is TGTGCCAGCAGCCAAGATTGGGGAGGCGCGACTGAAGCTTTCTTT. It translates to CASSQDWGGATEAFF.